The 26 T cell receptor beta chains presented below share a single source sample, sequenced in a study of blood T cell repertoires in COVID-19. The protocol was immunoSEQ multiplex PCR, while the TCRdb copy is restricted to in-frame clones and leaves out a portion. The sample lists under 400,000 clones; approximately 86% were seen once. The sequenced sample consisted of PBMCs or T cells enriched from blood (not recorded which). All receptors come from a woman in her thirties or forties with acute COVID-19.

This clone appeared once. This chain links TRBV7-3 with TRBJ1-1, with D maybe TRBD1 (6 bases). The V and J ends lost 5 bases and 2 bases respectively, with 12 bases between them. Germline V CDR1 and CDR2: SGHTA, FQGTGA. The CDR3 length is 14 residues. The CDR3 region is CASSPGTPNTEAFF. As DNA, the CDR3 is TGTGCCAGCAGCCCCGGGACACCTAACACTGAAGCTTTCTTT.

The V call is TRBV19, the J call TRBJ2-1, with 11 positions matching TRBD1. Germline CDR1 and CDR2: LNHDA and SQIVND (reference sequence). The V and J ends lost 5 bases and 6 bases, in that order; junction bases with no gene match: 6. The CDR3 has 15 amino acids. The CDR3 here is CASSLGQGAVNEQFF. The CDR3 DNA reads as TGTGCCAGTAGTCTTGGACAGGGGGCGGTCAATGAGCAGTTCTTC.

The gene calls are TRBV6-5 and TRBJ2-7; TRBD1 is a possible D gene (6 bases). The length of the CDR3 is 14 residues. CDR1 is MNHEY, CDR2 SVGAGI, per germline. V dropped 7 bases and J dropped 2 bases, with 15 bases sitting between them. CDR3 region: CASKSNRAAYEQYF. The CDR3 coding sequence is TGTGCCAGCAAATCCAACAGGGCGGCCTACGAGCAGTACTTC.

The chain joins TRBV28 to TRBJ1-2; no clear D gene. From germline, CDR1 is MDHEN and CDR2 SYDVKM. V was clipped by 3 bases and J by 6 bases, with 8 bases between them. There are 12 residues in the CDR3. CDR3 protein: CASSFLFDGYTF. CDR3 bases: TGTGCCAGCAGTTTCTTGTTCGATGGCTACACCTTC.

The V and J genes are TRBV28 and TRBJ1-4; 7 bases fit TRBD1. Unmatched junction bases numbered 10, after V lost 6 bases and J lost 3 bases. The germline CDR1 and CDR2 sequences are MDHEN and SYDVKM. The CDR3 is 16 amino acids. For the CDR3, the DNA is TGTGCCAGCAGCCTAAAGGGGGCTCTGTCTAATGAAAAACTGTTTTTT. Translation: CASSLKGALSNEKLFF.

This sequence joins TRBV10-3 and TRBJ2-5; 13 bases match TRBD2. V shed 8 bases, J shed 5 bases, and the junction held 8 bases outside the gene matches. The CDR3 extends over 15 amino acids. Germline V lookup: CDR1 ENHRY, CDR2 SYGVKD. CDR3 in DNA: TGTGCCATCGGTAGGACTAGCGGGAGTGGTGAGACCCAGTACTTC. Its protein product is CAIGRTSGSGETQYF.

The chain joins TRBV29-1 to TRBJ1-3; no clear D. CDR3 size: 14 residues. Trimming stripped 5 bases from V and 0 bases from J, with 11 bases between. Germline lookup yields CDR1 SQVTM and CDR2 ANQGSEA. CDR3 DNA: TGCAGCGTTTTTGAGGGCAACTCTGGAAACACCATATATTTT. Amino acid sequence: CSVFEGNSGNTIYF.

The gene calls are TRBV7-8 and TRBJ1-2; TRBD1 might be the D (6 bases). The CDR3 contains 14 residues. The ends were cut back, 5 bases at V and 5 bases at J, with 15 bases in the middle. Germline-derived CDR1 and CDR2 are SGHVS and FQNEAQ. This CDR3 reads CASSPGQREYGYTF. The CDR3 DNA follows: TGTGCCAGCAGCCCCGGACAGAGGGAATATGGCTACACCTTC.

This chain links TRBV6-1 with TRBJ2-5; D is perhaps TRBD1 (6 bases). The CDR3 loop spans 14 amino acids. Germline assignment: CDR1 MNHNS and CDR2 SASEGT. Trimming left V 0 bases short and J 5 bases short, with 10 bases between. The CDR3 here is CASSEAGAPETQYF. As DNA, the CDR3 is TGTGCCAGCAGTGAAGCGGGGGCGCCGGAGACCCAGTACTTC.

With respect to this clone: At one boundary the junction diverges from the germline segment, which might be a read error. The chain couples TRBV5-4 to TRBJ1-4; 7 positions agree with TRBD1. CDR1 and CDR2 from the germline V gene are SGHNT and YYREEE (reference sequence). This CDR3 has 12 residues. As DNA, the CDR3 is TGTGCCAGCAGCCCCCCGGTAGGGACAGAAGTTTTT. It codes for CASSPPVGTEVF.

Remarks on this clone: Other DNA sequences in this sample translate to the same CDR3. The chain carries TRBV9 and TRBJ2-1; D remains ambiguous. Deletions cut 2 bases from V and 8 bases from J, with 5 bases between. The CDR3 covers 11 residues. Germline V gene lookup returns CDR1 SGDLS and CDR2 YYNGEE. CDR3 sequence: CASSVAHEQFF. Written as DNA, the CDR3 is TGTGCCAGCAGCGTGGCCCATGAGCAGTTCTTC.

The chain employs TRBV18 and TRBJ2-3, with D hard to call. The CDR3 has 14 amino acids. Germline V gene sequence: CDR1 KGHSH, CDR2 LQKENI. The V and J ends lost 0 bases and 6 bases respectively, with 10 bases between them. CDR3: CASSPPSTGDTQYF. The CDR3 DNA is TGTGCCAGCTCACCACCTTCGACTGGGGATACGCAGTATTTT.

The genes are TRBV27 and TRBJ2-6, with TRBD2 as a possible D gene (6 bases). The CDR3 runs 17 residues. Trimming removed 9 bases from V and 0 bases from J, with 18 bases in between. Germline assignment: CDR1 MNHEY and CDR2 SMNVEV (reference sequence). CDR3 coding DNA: TGTGCCAGTTCCCCGGGACTCCTGAGCTCTGGGGCCAACGTCCTGACTTTC. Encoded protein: CASSPGLLSSGANVLTF.

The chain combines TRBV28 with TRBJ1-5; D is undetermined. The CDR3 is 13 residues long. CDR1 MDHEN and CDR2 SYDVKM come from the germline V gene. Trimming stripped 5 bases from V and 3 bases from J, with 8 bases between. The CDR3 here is CASSEGYNQPQHF. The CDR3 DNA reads TGTGCCAGCAGTGAGGGTTACAATCAGCCCCAGCATTTT.

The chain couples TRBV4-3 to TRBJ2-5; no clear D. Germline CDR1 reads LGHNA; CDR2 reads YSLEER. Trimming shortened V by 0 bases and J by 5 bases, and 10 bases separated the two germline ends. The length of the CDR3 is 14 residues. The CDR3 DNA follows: TGCGCCAGCAGCCAAGATACGTTGAGGGAGACCCAGTACTTC. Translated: CASSQDTLRETQYF.

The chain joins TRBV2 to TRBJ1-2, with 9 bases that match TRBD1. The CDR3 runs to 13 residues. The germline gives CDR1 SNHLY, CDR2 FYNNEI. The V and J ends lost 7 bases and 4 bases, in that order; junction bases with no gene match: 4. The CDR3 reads CASTWGQGYGYTF. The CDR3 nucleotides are TGTGCCAGCACCTGGGGACAGGGCTATGGCTACACCTTC.

CDR3 bases: TGCGCCAGCAGCCAAGGGACTCCCGGGACAGGGGGCCCCTATGGCTACACCTTC. Translated, it gives CASSQGTPGTGGPYGYTF. The gene calls are TRBV4-3 and TRBJ1-2; 12 positions match TRBD1. Per the germline V gene, CDR1 is LGHNA and CDR2 is YSLEER. The trim removed 1 base at V and 4 bases at J, leaving 10 bases unmatched. This CDR3 region has 18 residues.

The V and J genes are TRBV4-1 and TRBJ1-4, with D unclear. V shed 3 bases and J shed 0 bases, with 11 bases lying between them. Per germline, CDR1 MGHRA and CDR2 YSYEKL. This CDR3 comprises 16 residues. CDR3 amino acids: CASSHFSVATNEKLFF. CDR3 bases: TGCGCCAGCAGCCATTTCAGCGTTGCAACTAATGAAAAACTGTTTTTT.

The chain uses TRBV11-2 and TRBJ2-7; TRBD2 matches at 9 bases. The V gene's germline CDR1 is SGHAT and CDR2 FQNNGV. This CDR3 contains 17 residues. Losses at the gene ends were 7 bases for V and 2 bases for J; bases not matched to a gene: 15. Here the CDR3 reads CASTVAVSGSSTYEQYF. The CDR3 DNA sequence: TGTGCCAGCACCGTAGCGGTTAGCGGGAGCTCAACCTACGAGCAGTACTTC.

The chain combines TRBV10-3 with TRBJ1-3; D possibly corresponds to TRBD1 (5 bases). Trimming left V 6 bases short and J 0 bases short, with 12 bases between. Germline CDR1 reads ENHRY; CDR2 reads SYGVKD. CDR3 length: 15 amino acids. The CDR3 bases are TGTGCCATCAGGTCAAGGGGCGACTCTGGAAACACCATATATTTT. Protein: CAIRSRGDSGNTIYF.

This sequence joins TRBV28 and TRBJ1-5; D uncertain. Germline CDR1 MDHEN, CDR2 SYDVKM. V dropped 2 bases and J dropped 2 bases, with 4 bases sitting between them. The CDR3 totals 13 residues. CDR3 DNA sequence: TGTGCCAGCAGTTTAAGCGGCAATCAGCCCCAGCATTTT. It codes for CASSLSGNQPQHF.

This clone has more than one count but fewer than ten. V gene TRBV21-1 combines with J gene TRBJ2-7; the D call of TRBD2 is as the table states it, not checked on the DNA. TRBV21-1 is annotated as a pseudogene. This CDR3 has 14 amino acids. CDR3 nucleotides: TGTGCCAGGGATGAGAGGAGGCACTCCTACGAGCAGTACTTC. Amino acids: CARDERRHSYEQYF.

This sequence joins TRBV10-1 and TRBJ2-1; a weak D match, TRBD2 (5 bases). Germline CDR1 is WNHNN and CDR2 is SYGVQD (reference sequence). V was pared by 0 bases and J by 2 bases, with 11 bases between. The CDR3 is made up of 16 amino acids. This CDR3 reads CASSESDSRAYNEQFF. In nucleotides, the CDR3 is TGCGCCAGCAGTGAGTCCGATTCGAGGGCCTACAATGAGCAGTTCTTC.

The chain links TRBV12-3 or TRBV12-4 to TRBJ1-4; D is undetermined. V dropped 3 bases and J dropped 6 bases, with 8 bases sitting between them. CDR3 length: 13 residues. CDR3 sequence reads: CASSFIGDEKLFF. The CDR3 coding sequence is TGTGCCAGCAGTTTTATCGGGGATGAAAAACTGTTTTTT.

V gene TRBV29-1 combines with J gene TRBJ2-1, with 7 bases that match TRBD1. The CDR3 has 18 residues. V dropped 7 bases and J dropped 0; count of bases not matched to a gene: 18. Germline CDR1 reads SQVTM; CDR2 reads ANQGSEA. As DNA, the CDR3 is TGCAGCGGAACCAGGACAGGAAAGAAGTTTAGCTCCTACAATGAGCAGTTCTTC. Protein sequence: CSGTRTGKKFSSYNEQFF.

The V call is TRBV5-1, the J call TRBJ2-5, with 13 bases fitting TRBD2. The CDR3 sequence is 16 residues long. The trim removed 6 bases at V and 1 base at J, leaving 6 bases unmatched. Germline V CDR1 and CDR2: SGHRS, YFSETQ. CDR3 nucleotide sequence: TGCGCCAGCACGAGGGGGACTAGCGGGGTCCAAGAGACCCAGTACTTC. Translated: CASTRGTSGVQETQYF.